Here is one TCR beta chain with its context. The antigen it binds to is not known. Base qualities were left out, and no much larger clone turns up one base away. The data stem from a study of T cell changes during pregnancy in multiple sclerosis (dated 2019 in TCRdb). At the level of the whole study: The study examined how the T cell repertoire changed over the course of pregnancy in women with multiple sclerosis.

Spanning cysteine to phenylalanine, the CDR3 consists of 16 amino acids. The kept DNA is CDR3 alone, 48 bases in frame from the first base. Per the germline V gene (reference sequence), MNHEY is the CDR1 and SMNVEV is the CDR2. From V the trimming removes 2 bases and from J it removes 1 base, while the gene matches leave 7 bases of the junction unaccounted for. Library creation used the immunoSEQ multiplex PCR assay. Sourced from immuneACCESS, this table was stored by TCRdb with only in-frame sequences that have V and J called. A share of the clones is absent; for the studies checked, an unresolved V gene accounts for under half, and the remainder has no known explanation. The sample table holds about 56,000 clones, of which 70% to 90% were seen once. More than 1.5% of the sample is taken by the ten largest.

This chain is built from TRBV27 and TRBJ2-7; the central 8 bases match TRBD1. The clonotype originates from a female donor with multiple sclerosis, enrolled in a pregnancy study. Here the sequenced sample was peripheral blood, taken after pregnancy. The base sequence is TGTGCCAGCAGTTTAAGAACCGGGACAGGATCCTACGAGCAGTACTTC. It translates as CASSLRTGTGSYEQYF.